The 26 T cell receptor beta chains below were found in one sample sequenced in a study of regulatory T cells in long-lasting Graves disease. Relying on iRepertoire HTBI primers and Arm-PCR of CDR3 regions, the team built TCR beta libraries. TCRdb re-called the multiplex PCR reads through MiXCR, storing one row per CDR3 protein. Here the sample spans some 340,000 distinct CDR3 sequences, 23% being singletons. Regarding time point: persistent/refractory GD, antithyroid drugs over 5 years with positive TRAb. The authors made the TCR library using RNA they extracted from PBMCs. The source material was peripheral blood mononuclear cells (PBMCs), sampled when the disease was refractory, from a patient treated with antithyroid drugs. These TCRs come from a woman in her forties with Graves disease.

In its sample, this clonotype was seen a few times. The V gene is TRBV3-1, the J gene TRBJ2-7, with TRBD2 matching over 10 bases. Trimming cost V 2 bases and J 8 bases; bases outside gene matches: 6. The CDR3 runs 14 residues. Germline CDR1 is LGHDT and CDR2 is YNNKEL (reference sequence). The CDR3 loop is CASSQFSGRAQQYF. The CDR3 nucleotides are TGTGCCAGCAGCCAATTCAGCGGGAGGGCGCAGCAGTACTTC.

The V gene is TRBV12-3 or TRBV12-4, the J gene TRBJ2-1, with D possibly matching TRBD2 (6 bases). This CDR3 has 16 residues. Trimming removed 3 bases at V and 6 bases at J, with 18 bases between. DNA for the CDR3: TGTGCCAGCAGTTTCCGGGGAGCGACAGCGGGCAATGAGCAGTTCTTC. Protein product: CASSFRGATAGNEQFF.

The chain couples TRBV7-9 to TRBJ1-6; D gene uncertain. The CDR3 is 15 residues long. Germline V lookup: CDR1 SEHNR, CDR2 FQNEAQ (reference sequence). Trimming shortened V by 5 bases and J by 10 bases, and 18 bases separated the two germline ends. The CDR3, as DNA: TGTGCCAGCAGCCATACCAGCCCCGGGCACTCACCCCTCCACTTT. Translation gives CASSHTSPGHSPLHF.

The table lists this clonotype with many counts. V is TRBV11-2 and J is TRBJ2-7; 8 bases are a match to TRBD2. There are 15 residues in the CDR3. V shed 5 bases and J 2 bases; nucleotides not matched to a gene: 8. From germline, CDR1 is SGHAT and CDR2 FQNNGV. The chain's CDR3 is CASSHGAGVTYEQYF. As DNA, the CDR3 is TGTGCCAGCAGCCACGGAGCGGGAGTTACCTACGAGCAGTACTTC.

The gene calls are TRBV5-1 and TRBJ2-5; no definite D call. CDR1 is SGHRS, CDR2 YFSETQ, per germline. The CDR3 length is 12 residues. Trimming stripped 2 bases from V and 5 bases from J, with 7 bases between. The CDR3 DNA is TGCGCCAGCAGCTTACATGGGGAGACCCAGTACTTC. Its translation is CASSLHGETQYF.

This clonotype was detected ten times or more. This chain links TRBV28 with TRBJ2-7; TRBD2 matches at 8 bases. The CDR3 spans 13 residues. The J segment lost 4 bases and the V segment lost 6 bases, leaving 5 bases of the junction unmatched. From germline, CDR1 is MDHEN and CDR2 SYDVKM. The CDR3 is CASSLTGGYEQYF. The CDR3 nucleotides read TGTGCCAGCAGCTTAACGGGAGGGTACGAGCAGTACTTC.

Concerning this clonotype: This may arise from a read error, as a much more abundant clone is one base away. This rearrangement joins TRBV7-9 to TRBJ2-5; no clear D gene. CDR1 and CDR2 from the germline V gene are SEHNR and FQNEAQ (reference sequence). The CDR3 is 13 residues long. V was trimmed by 5 bases and J by 1 base, leaving 8 bases between them. For the CDR3, the DNA is TGTGCCAGCAGCACCGTGGCCCAAGAGACCCAGTACTTC. This sequence encodes CASSTVAQETQYF.

This clonotype has more than one count but fewer than ten. The CDR3 coding sequence is TGCGCCAGCAGCTTTGTCACCCCCGGGGCCAACGTCCTGACTTTC. This encodes CASSFVTPGANVLTF. The chain uses TRBV5-1 and TRBJ2-6; no clear D. V lost 2 bases to trimming and J lost 4 bases, with 10 bases between them. The germline gives CDR1 SGHRS, CDR2 YFSETQ. This CDR3 comprises 15 residues.

V and J are TRBV20-1 and TRBJ2-7; D uncertain. Germline-derived CDR1 and CDR2 are DFQATT and SNEGSKA (reference sequence). The CDR3 is made up of 11 amino acids. V shed 3 bases and J shed 3 bases, with 6 bases lying between them. The CDR3 DNA reads as TGCAGTGCTAGGACTTTCTACGAGCAGTACTTC. It encodes CSARTFYEQYF.

As concerns this clonotype: This could be a read error, since a much larger clone is one nucleotide away. The gene calls are TRBV25-1 and TRBJ2-1; D is perhaps TRBD1 (6 bases). The V end lost 3 bases, the J end lost 10 bases, and 13 bases lay between the germline ends. The CDR3 is made up of 13 amino acids. Germline values: CDR1 MGHDK, CDR2 SYGVNS. For the CDR3, the DNA is TGTGCCAGCAGTGAGGGACATATCTACGAGCAGTTCTTC. This encodes CASSEGHIYEQFF.

There are many counts of this clonotype. This sequence joins TRBV19 and TRBJ2-5, with 10 bases identical to TRBD2. This CDR3 has 14 residues. The germline CDR1 and CDR2 sequences are LNHDA and SQIVND (reference sequence). The V gene end was trimmed by 4 bases and the J gene end by 5 bases; junction bases not matched to a gene: 4. CDR3 sequence reads: CASSKGLAMETQYF. CDR3 bases: TGTGCCAGTAGTAAGGGACTAGCGATGGAGACCCAGTACTTC.

Many counts were recorded for this clonotype. The chain couples TRBV10-1 to TRBJ2-5; the D gene is possibly TRBD2 (6 bases). Trimming stripped 0 bases from V and 4 bases from J, with 12 bases between. The CDR3 consists of 15 residues. Germline CDR1 WNHNN, CDR2 SYGVQD (reference sequence). Written as DNA, the CDR3 is TGCGCCAGCAGTGAGTCGCGGAAGGGAGGAGAGACCCAGTACTTC. Translated, it gives CASSESRKGGETQYF.

The V call is TRBV5-1, the J call TRBJ1-1; D may be TRBD1 (5 bases). Trimming pared 7 bases from V and 4 bases from J, leaving 20 bases between. The CDR3 has 15 amino acids. Per germline, CDR1 SGHRS and CDR2 YFSETQ. The CDR3 nucleotides read TGCGCCAGCGGATCGGGACCCGTGGGGAGCACTGAAGCTTTCTTT. Translation gives CASGSGPVGSTEAFF.

This clonotype was detected a few times. This CDR3 reads CASSYNMLSSGNTIYF. The CDR3 DNA reads as TGCGCCAGCAGCTATAACATGTTGAGTTCTGGAAACACCATATATTTT. The V gene is TRBV5-1, the J gene TRBJ1-3, with D unresolved. Germline V gives CDR1 SGHRS, CDR2 YFSETQ. The CDR3 has 16 amino acids. V lost 3 bases and J lost 1, with 14 bases in between. Based on the CDR3 plus reference TRBV5-1 and TRBJ1-3, the full variable domain is KAGVTQTPRYLIKTRGQQVTLSCSPISGHRSVSWYQQTPGQGLQFLFEYFSETQRNKGNFPGRFSGRQFSNSRSEMNVSTLELGDSALYLCASSYNMLSSGNTIYFGEGSWLTVV.

This clonotype showed up many times. The rearrangement links TRBV6-5 to TRBJ2-2; D is unresolved. Trimming shortened V by 0 bases and J by 1 base, and 9 bases separated the two germline ends. The CDR3 contains 16 residues. Germline CDR1 reads MNHEY; CDR2 reads SVGAGI. CDR3: CASSYSSRLNTGELFF. The DNA for the CDR3 is TGTGCCAGCAGTTACTCGAGTCGACTGAACACCGGGGAGCTGTTTTTT.

For this clonotype: A read error may explain this, as a much larger clone is one base away. This chain uses TRBV12-3 or TRBV12-4 with TRBJ2-7; D is possibly TRBD1 (5 bases). Trimming removed 6 bases from V and 3 bases from J, with 9 bases in between. The CDR3 extends over 12 amino acids. CDR3 region: CASSHDSYEQYF. The CDR3 coding sequence is TGTGCCAGCAGCCATGACAGCTACGAGCAGTACTTC.

This clonotype showed up many times. The chain uses TRBV13 and TRBJ2-5, with 9 bases aligning to TRBD1. The CDR3 extends over 15 amino acids. Germline CDR1 PRHDT, CDR2 FYEKMQ (reference sequence). The V gene end was trimmed by 4 bases and the J gene end by 4 bases; junction bases not matched to a gene: 7. The CDR3 reads CASSSQGAWGETQYF. The CDR3 bases are TGTGCCAGCAGCTCACAGGGGGCATGGGGAGAGACCCAGTACTTC.

This clonotype came up many times. V gene TRBV28 combines with J gene TRBJ1-2, with 11 positions matching TRBD1. CDR1 and CDR2 from the germline V gene are MDHEN and SYDVKM. This CDR3 has 14 amino acids. V shed 5 bases, J shed 8 bases, and the junction held 7 bases outside the gene matches. The CDR3 spells CASSIRTGGVGYTF. The CDR3 nucleotides read TGTGCCAGCAGTATTAGGACAGGGGGCGTCGGCTACACCTTC.

V and J are TRBV3-1 and TRBJ2-7; no clear D. Germline CDR1 reads LGHDT; CDR2 reads YNNKEL (reference sequence). CDR3 size: 12 residues. V shed 3 bases and J shed 6 bases, with 9 bases lying between them. The CDR3 DNA sequence: TGTGCCAGCAGCCAGGGTAGTCTCGAGCAGTACTTC. It yields the protein CASSQGSLEQYF.

This clonotype was seen ten or more times. V usage is TRBV28 and J usage is TRBJ2-2, with unresolved D. Germline CDR1 MDHEN, CDR2 SYDVKM. The V gene lost 6 bases and the J gene lost 8 bases, with 10 bases spanning the gap. CDR3 length: 12 amino acids. The chain's CDR3 is CASSDWEGELFF. In nucleotides, the CDR3 is TGTGCCAGCAGCGATTGGGAAGGGGAGCTGTTTTTT.

At least ten counts were recorded for this clonotype. The V call is TRBV13, the J call TRBJ2-5; 8 bases are shared with TRBD1. V gave up 5 bases and J gave up 5 bases; unmatched junction bases: 7. Germline CDR1 and CDR2: PRHDT and FYEKMQ (reference sequence). The CDR3 length is 14 residues. The CDR3 region is CASSTRTGLETQYF. Here the CDR3 DNA reads TGTGCCAGCAGCACCCGGACAGGGTTGGAGACCCAGTACTTC.

This chain joins TRBV15 and TRBJ2-1, with TRBD1 matching over 10 bases. Germline V gene sequence: CDR1 LNHNV, CDR2 YYDKDF (reference sequence). J gave up 8 bases and V 5 bases, and 9 bases lay outside the gene matches. The CDR3 has 15 residues. The CDR3 is CATSSDRGLRDEQFF. As DNA, the CDR3 is TGTGCCACCAGCTCAGACAGGGGGCTGAGGGATGAGCAGTTCTTC.

In this sample, this clonotype turned up a few times. The chain joins TRBV6-1 to TRBJ1-1; 7 bases fit TRBD1. Germline values: CDR1 MNHNS, CDR2 SASEGT. With 7 bases clipped from V and 11 bases from J, the junction kept 7 bases outside the gene matches. This CDR3 contains 11 residues. The CDR3 reads CASINRGRAFF. The CDR3 DNA reads TGTGCCAGCATTAACAGGGGCCGGGCTTTCTTT.

Comments on this clonotype: Relative to the germline gene, one junction end is altered; a read error may explain this. The chain carries TRBV7-8 and TRBJ2-7; TRBD2 aligns across 9 bases. Germline V gene data show CDR1 as SGHVS and CDR2 as FQNEAQ. The CDR3 contains 15 residues. The chain's CDR3 is CASSFLSGSSHEQYF. In DNA form, the CDR3 reads TGTGCCAGCAGCTTCCTTAGCGGGAGCTCCCACGAGCAGTACTTC.

The chain links TRBV10-3 to TRBJ1-4; D is undetermined. Trimming took off 4 bases at V and 4 bases at J, with 7 bases between the two ends. In germline, CDR1 is ENHRY, CDR2 SYGVKD. The length of the CDR3 is 13 residues. This chain's CDR3 is CAISVNFNEKLFF. The CDR3 coding sequence is TGTGCCATCAGTGTAAACTTTAATGAAAAACTGTTTTTT.

This clonotype was found a few times. The chain uses TRBV6-1 and TRBJ2-2, with D possibly being TRBD1 or TRBD2 (5 bases each). Trimming removed 7 bases from V and 6 bases from J, with 18 bases in between. Germline V gene data show CDR1 as MNHNS and CDR2 as SASEGT. The CDR3 runs to 15 residues. The CDR3 protein is CASTPLPRGAGELFF. The CDR3 bases are TGTGCCAGCACGCCGCTCCCCAGAGGGGCCGGGGAGCTGTTTTTT.